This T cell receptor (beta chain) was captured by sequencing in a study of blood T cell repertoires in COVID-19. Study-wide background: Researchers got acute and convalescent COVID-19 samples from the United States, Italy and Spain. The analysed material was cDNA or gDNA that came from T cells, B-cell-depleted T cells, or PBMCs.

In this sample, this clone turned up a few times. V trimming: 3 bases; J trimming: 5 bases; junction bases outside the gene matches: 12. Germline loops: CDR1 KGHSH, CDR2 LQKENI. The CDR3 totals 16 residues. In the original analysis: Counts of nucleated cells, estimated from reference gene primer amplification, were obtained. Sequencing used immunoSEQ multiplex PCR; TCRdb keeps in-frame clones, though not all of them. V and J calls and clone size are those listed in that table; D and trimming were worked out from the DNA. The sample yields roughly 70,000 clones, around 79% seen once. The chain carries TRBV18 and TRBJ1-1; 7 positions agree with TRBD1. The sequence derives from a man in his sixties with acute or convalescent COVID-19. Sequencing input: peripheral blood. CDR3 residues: CASSPFLTGVGTEAFF. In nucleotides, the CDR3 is TGTGCCAGCTCACCCTTTCTTACAGGGGTAGGAACTGAAGCTTTCTTT.